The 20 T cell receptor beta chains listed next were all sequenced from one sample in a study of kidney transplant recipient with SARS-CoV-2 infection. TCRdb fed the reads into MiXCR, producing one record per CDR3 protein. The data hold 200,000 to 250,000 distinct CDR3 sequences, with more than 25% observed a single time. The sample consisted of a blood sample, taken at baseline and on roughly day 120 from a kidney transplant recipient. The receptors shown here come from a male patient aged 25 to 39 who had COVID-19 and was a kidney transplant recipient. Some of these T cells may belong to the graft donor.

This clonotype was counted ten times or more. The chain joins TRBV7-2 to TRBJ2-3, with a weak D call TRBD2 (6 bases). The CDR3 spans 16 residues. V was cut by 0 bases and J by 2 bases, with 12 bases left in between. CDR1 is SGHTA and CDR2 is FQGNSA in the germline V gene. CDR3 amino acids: CASSLAGLPPTDTQYF. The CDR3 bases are TGTGCCAGCAGCTTAGCGGGACTGCCACCCACAGATACGCAGTATTTT.

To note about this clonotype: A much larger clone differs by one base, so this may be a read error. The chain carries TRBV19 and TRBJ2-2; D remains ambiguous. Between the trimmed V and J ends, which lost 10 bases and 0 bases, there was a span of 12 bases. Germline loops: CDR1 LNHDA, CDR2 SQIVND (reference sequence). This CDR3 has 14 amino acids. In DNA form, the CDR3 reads TGTGCCACGACGGACGCTTCGAACACCGGGGAGCTGTTTTTT. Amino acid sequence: CATTDASNTGELFF.

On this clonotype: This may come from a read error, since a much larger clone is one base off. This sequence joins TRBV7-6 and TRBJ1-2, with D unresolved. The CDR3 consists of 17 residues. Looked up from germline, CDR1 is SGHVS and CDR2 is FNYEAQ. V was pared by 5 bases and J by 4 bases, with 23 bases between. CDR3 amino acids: CASSISTESRKTYGYTF. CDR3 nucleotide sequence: TGTGCCAGCAGCATATCGACTGAATCTCGAAAGACCTATGGCTACACCTTC.

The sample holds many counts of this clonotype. Here the CDR3 reads CASSSPGLAGDANEQFF. CDR3 in DNA: TGTGCCAGCAGTTCCCCAGGACTAGCGGGAGATGCCAATGAGCAGTTCTTC. The chain joins TRBV6-5 to TRBJ2-1; 13 bases fit TRBD2. There are 17 residues in the CDR3. Germline V CDR1 and CDR2: MNHEY, SVGAGI. J lost 6 bases, V lost 4 bases, and 9 bases had no gene match.

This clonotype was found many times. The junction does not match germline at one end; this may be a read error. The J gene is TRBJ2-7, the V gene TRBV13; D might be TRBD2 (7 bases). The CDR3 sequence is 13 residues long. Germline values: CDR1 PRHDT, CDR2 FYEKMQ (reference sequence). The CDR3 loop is CASSLGGGYEQYF. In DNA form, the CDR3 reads TGTGCCAGCAGCCTAGGGGGAGGGTACGAGCAGTACTTC.

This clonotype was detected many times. CDR3 in DNA: TGCGCCAGCAGTTATGCTTACGAGCAGTACGTC. It is translated as CASSYAYEQYV. The genes are TRBV5-1 and TRBJ2-7, with unresolved D. This CDR3 contains 11 residues. Trimming cost V 5 bases and J 4 bases, with 7 bases left between them. In germline, CDR1 is SGHRS, CDR2 YFSETQ.

CDR3 nucleotides: TGTGCCAGCGACGCACTCGTACCAGGAAAGACCTATGGCTACACCTTC. Its translation: CASDALVPGKTYGYTF. The rearrangement links TRBV5-4 to TRBJ1-2; D is unclear. V dropped 7 bases and J dropped 4 bases, with 23 bases sitting between them. The CDR3 runs to 16 residues. CDR1 and CDR2 (germline): SGHNT, YYREEE (reference sequence).

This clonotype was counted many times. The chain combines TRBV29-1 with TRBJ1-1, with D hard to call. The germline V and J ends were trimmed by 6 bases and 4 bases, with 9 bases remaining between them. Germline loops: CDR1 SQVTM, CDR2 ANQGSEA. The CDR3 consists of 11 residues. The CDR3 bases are TGCAGCGTCCCCAGCCTCACTGAAGCTTTCTTT. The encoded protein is CSVPSLTEAFF. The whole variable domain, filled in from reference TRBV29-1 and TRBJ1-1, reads SAVISQKPSRDICQRGTSLTIQCQVDSQVTMMFWYRQQPGQSLTLIATANQGSEATYESGFVIDKFPISRPNLTFSTLTVSNMSPEDSSIYLCSVPSLTEAFFGQGTRLTVV.

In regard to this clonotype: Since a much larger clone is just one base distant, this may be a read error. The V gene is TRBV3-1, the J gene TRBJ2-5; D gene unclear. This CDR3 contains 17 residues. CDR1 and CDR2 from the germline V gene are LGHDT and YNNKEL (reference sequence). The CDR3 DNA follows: TGTGCCAACAGCTCCGCTCGTCCCATTTCTTTCTCTGAGACCCAGTACTTC. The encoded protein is CANSSARPISFSETQYF.

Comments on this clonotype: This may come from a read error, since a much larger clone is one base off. The CDR3, as DNA: TGTGCCAGCAGCCTTAGCGGGCGCCAACCCTACGAGCAGTACTTC. Encoded protein: CASSLSGRQPYEQYF. This chain uses TRBV5-6 with TRBJ2-7; 7 positions match TRBD2. Per germline, CDR1 SGHDT and CDR2 YYEEEE. CDR3 length: 15 amino acids. J gave up 2 bases and V 4 bases, and 9 bases lay outside the gene matches.

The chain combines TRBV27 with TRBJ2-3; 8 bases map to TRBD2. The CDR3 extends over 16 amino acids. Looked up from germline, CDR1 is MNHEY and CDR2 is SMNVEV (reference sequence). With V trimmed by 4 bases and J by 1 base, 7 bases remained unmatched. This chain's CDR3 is CASSCTPGGGTDTQYF. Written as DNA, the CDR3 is TGTGCCAGCAGTTGCACCCCGGGGGGGGGCACAGATACGCAGTATTTT.

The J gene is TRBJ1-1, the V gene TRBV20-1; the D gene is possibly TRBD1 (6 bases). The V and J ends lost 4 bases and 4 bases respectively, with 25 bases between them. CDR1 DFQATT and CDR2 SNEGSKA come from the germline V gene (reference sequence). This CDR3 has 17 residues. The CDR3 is CSANKAGEVGWSTEAFF. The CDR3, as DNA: TGCAGTGCTAATAAGGCAGGGGAAGTAGGCTGGAGCACTGAAGCTTTCTTT.

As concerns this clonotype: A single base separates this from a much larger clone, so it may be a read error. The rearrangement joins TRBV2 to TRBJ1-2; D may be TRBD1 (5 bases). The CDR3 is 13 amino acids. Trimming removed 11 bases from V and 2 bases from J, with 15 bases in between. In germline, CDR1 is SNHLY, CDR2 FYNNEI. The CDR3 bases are TGTGCCGGCCCGACAGCTTCCAACTATGGCTACACCTTC. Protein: CAGPTASNYGYTF.

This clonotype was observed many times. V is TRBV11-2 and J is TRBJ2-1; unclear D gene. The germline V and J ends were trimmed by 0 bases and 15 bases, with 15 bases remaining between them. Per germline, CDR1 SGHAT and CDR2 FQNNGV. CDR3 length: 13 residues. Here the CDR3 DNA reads TGTGCCAGCAGCTTAGATGGAGTCCATCCGCCGTTCTTC. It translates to CASSLDGVHPPFF.

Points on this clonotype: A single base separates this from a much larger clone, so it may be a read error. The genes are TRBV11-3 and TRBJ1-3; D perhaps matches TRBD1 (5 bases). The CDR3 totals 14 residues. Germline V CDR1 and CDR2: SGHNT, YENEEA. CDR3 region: CVSTLDSSGNTIYF. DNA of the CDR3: TGTGTCAGCACCCTCGACAGCTCTGGAAACACCATATATTTT.

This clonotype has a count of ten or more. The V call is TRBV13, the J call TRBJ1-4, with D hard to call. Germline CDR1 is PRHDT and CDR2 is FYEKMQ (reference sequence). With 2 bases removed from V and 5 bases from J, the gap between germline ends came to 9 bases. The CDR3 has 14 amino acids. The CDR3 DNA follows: TGTGCCAGCAGCTTAAGGTACCCGAATGAAAAACTGTTTTTT. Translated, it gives CASSLRYPNEKLFF.

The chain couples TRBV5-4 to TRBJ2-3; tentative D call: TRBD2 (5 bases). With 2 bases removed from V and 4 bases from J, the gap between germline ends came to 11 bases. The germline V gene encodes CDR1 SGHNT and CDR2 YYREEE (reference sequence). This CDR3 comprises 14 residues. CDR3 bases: TGTGCCAGCAGCTTAGACGGGAACTCAGATACGCAGTATTTT. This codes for CASSLDGNSDTQYF. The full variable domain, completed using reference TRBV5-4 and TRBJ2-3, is ETGVTQSPTHLIKTRGQQVTLRCSSQSGHNTVSWYQQALGQGPQFIFQYYREEENGRGNFPPRFSGLQFPNYSSELNVNALELDDSALYLCASSLDGNSDTQYFGPGTRLTVL.

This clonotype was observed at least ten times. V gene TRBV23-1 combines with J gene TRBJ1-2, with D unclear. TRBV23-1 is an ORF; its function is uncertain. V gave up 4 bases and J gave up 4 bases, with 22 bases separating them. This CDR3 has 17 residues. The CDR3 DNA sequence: TGCGCCAGCAGTCGCGACCGGCTACGCAGAAAGACCTATGGCTACACCTTC. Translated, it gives CASSRDRLRRKTYGYTF.

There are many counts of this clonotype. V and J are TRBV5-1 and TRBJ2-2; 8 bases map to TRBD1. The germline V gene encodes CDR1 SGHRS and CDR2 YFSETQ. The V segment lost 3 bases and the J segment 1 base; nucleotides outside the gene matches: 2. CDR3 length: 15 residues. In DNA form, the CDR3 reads TGCGCCAGCAGCTCCGGGACAGGGAACACCGGGGAGCTGTTTTTT. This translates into CASSSGTGNTGELFF.

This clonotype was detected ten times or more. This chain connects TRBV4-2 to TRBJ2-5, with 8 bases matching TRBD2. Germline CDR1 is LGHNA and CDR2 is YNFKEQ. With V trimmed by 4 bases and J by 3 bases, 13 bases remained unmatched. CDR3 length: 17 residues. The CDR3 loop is CASSPERAGGAKETQYF. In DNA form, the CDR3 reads TGTGCCAGCAGCCCCGAGCGTGCGGGAGGCGCGAAAGAGACCCAGTACTTC.